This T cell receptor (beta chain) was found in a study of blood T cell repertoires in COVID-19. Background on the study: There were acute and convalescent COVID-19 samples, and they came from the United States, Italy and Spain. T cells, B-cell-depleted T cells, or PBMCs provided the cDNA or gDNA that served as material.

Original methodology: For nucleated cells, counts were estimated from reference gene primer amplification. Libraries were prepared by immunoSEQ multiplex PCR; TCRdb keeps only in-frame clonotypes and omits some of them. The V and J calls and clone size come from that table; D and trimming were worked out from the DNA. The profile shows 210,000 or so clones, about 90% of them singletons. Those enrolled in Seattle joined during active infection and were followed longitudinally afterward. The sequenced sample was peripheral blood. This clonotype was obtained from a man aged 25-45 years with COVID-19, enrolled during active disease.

CDR3: CASSTNGEVHTSPDTQYF. The CDR3 nucleotides read TGTGCCAGTAGTACCAATGGCGAGGTCCATACCTCCCCAGATACGCAGTATTTT. The V gene is TRBV19, the J gene TRBJ2-3; D not resolved. CDR1 is LNHDA, CDR2 SQIVND, per germline (reference sequence). Between the trimmed V and J ends, which lost 4 bases and 4 bases, there was a span of 24 bases. The CDR3 length is 18 residues.